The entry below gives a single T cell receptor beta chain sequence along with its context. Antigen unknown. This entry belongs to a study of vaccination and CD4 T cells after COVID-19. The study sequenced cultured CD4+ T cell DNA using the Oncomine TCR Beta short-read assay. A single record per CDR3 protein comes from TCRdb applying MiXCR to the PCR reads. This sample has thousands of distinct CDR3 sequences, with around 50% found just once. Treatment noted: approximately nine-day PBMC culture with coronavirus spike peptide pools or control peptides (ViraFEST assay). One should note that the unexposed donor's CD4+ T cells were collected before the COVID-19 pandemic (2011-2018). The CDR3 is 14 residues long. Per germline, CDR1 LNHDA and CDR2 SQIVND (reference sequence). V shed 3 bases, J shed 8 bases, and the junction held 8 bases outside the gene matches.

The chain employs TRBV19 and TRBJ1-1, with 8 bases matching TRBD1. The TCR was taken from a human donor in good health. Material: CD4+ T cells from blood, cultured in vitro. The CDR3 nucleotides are TGTGCCAGTAGTATCGCAGGGGGCAATCTGGAAGCTTTCTTT. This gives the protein CASSIAGGNLEAFF.